The clone carrying this T cell receptor beta chain was recorded once. Antigen specificity is unknown. The data are from a study of T cell responses to AZD1222 COVID-19 vaccine. Study overall: Second-dose intervals near 4 or 12 weeks were combined.

Broader study findings: Clonal diversity may have been underestimated in mostly white British donors. At baseline, just a handful of AZD1222 recipients tested seropositive. Unmutated variant regions are reportedly the target of nearly half of TCRs that are spike-specific.

Some clones are missing from TCRdb's copy, which holds only in-frame ones; the method was immunoSEQ multiplex PCR. The table lists about 130,000 clones, under 95% of them singletons, with under 2% in the top ten. Germline V gene sequence: CDR1 LGHDT, CDR2 YNNKEL (reference sequence). This CDR3 spans 17 amino acids. J gave up 1 base and V 2 bases, and 8 bases lay outside the gene matches. J is TRBJ2-3 and V is TRBV3-1 (or the pseudogene TRBV3-2); 8 bases line up with TRBD2. The sequences come from peripheral blood, collected on day 0 of AZD1222 vaccination. The receptor's source is an adult in good health. The CDR3 DNA reads as TGTGCCAGCAGCCAAACTAGTACTAGCGGCGGCACAGATACGCAGTATTTT. Its translation: CASSQTSTSGGTDTQYF.